This T cell receptor (beta chain) was identified during a study of cytomegalovirus exposure and HLA in healthy donors. Study details: An early data release held 80 million or so unique TCRs from HLA-typed donors. The study, taken as a whole, reports: In vitro experiments confirmed that three CMV-associated chains were specific for CMV antigens.

Germline CDR1 reads SGHRS; CDR2 reads YFSETQ. CDR3 size: 16 residues. V shed 4 bases and J shed 7 bases, with 23 bases lying between them. This clone has a handful of counts. Its antigen remains unidentified. A multiplex PCR was run with 60 Vbeta primers and 13 Jbeta primers. The data were produced by immunoSEQ multiplex PCR, yet TCRdb's version contains in-frame clones alone and is incomplete. The sample lists roughly 140,000 clones, less than 9.5% occurring once. The sample taken for sequencing was PBMCs. This chain uses TRBV5-1 with TRBJ2-5; the D gene is possibly TRBD1 (5 bases). This sequence was found in a male donor in good health and CMV-seronegative. The CDR3 DNA sequence: TGCGCCAGCAGCGGCGCTCCAGGGATCGAAAGGGTGACCCAGTACTTC. This codes for CASSGAPGIERVTQYF.